These 12 T cell receptor beta chains were all obtained from the same sample, sequenced in a study of blood T cell repertoires in COVID-19. The data were produced by immunoSEQ multiplex PCR, yet TCRdb's version contains in-frame clones alone and is incomplete. Here the sample spans 240,000 or so clones, 86% being singletons. Sequencing used peripheral blood. Receptor source: a man older than 75 with acute or convalescent COVID-19.

This sequence joins TRBV18 and TRBJ2-2; D is unresolved. The CDR3 has 17 residues. The V end was cut by 0 bases, the J end by 4 bases, with 15 bases between. The germline gives CDR1 KGHSH, CDR2 LQKENI. DNA of the CDR3: TGTGCCAGCTCACCACCGGTTGGCCAGATAATCACCGGGGAGCTGTTTTTT. This encodes CASSPPVGQIITGELFF.

This clone appeared many times. The chain is built from TRBV6-5 and TRBJ2-7, with 7 bases identical to TRBD2. The junction had 5 bases not matched to a gene; V was cut back by 2 bases and J by 1 base. CDR3 length: 15 residues. Per germline, CDR1 MNHEY and CDR2 SVGAGI. This CDR3 is CASSYQTSRSYEQYF. CDR3 coding DNA: TGTGCCAGCAGTTACCAGACTAGCCGGTCCTACGAGCAGTACTTC.

The chain combines TRBV4-1 with TRBJ1-6, with TRBD1 matching over 10 bases. Per germline, CDR1 MGHRA and CDR2 YSYEKL. The CDR3 length is 21 residues. With 3 bases clipped from V and 3 bases from J, the junction kept 17 bases outside the gene matches. CDR3 region: CASSQDPNGQGDWHYNSPLHF. In nucleotides, the CDR3 is TGCGCCAGCAGCCAGGACCCTAATGGACAGGGGGACTGGCACTATAATTCACCCCTCCACTTT.

The chain employs TRBV3-1 (or the pseudogene TRBV3-2) and TRBJ2-3; 9 nucleotides match TRBD2. This CDR3 is built from 19 residues. The J segment lost 1 base and the V segment lost 0 bases, leaving 11 bases of the junction unmatched. In germline, CDR1 is LGHDT, CDR2 YNNKEL (reference sequence). The CDR3: CASSQDIWRGGSGTDTQYF. The CDR3 DNA reads TGTGCCAGCAGCCAAGACATTTGGCGGGGGGGCTCTGGCACAGATACGCAGTATTTT.

The genes are TRBV9 and TRBJ2-1; 12 bases line up with TRBD1. The CDR3 runs to 15 residues. V was clipped by 5 bases and J by 7 bases; unmatched bases: 7. Germline values: CDR1 SGDLS, CDR2 YYNGEE. CDR3 in DNA: TGTGCCAGCAGTAGTATGGGACAGGGGGCAAATGAGCAGTTCTTC. Residues: CASSSMGQGANEQFF.

The chain carries TRBV6-4 and TRBJ1-6; D call uncertain. V lost 3 bases, J lost 7 bases, and 10 bases lay in between. CDR3 length equals 14 residues. Looked up from germline, CDR1 is MRHNA and CDR2 is SNTAGT. The CDR3 DNA reads TGTGCCAGCAGTGAGGGCACCCGAAATTCACCCCTCCACTTT. This gives the protein CASSEGTRNSPLHF.

The chain recombines TRBV5-1 with TRBJ2-1; 7 bases map to TRBD1. Trimming removed 3 bases from V and 7 bases from J; junction bases left unmatched: 13. This CDR3 is built from 16 residues. Germline-derived CDR1 and CDR2 are SGHRS and YFSETQ. DNA of the CDR3: TGCGCCAGCAGCTCGAGGGGGCAGGGGGACACGAATGAGCAGTTCTTC. Amino acid sequence: CASSSRGQGDTNEQFF.

V is TRBV10-3 and J is TRBJ1-1, with TRBD1 as a possible D gene (6 bases). The length of the CDR3 is 15 residues. The germline V and J ends were trimmed by 0 bases and 1 base, with 9 bases remaining between them. Germline assignment: CDR1 ENHRY and CDR2 SYGVKD. CDR3 DNA sequence: TGTGCCATCAGTGAGTCGGGGGCCGGGAACACTGAAGCTTTCTTT. This codes for CAISESGAGNTEAFF.

Points on this clone: An end of the junction differs from the germline gene, which may be a read error. This chain connects TRBV7-9 to TRBJ1-4; 7 nucleotides line up with TRBD1. The CDR3 has 15 residues. CDR1 SEHNR and CDR2 FQNEAQ come from the germline V gene (reference sequence). CDR3 nucleotides: TGTGCCAGCAGCTTTCGACAGGGATCGAATGACAAACTGTTTTTT. Its protein is CASSFRQGSNDKLFF.

The genes are TRBV27 and TRBJ2-7; D is possibly TRBD2 (5 bases). Germline CDR1 and CDR2: MNHEY and SMNVEV (reference sequence). The CDR3 spans 13 residues. V shed 7 bases and J shed 4 bases, with 14 bases lying between them. CDR3 sequence: CASKRSGEYEQYF. CDR3 bases: TGTGCCAGCAAACGATCCGGGGAGTACGAGCAGTACTTC.

The J gene is TRBJ2-3, the V gene TRBV19; D remains ambiguous. The CDR3 loop spans 13 amino acids. Germline assignment: CDR1 LNHDA and CDR2 SQIVND (reference sequence). Trimming took off 9 bases at V and 2 bases at J, with 12 bases between the two ends. In DNA, the CDR3 is TGTGCCAGCTTATCCTCTTACACAGATACGCAGTATTTT. This translates into CASLSSYTDTQYF.

This clone has only one observation. The rearrangement joins TRBV7-2 to TRBJ1-4, with TRBD1 matching 9 bases. V dropped 3 bases and J dropped 7; count of bases not matched to a gene: 0. The germline CDR1 and CDR2 sequences are SGHTA and FQGNSA. The CDR3 runs to 13 residues. Here the CDR3 DNA reads TGTGCCAGCAGCTTGGGACAGGGTGAAAAACTGTTTTTT. This gives the protein CASSLGQGEKLFF.